This T cell receptor beta chain was retrieved from a study of T-cell memory formation after mild COVID-19. TCRdb reanalysed the 5' RACE reads using MiXCR and keeps one entry per CDR3 protein. The sample comprises roughly 300,000 distinct CDR3 sequences, around 13% of which are singletons, and over 20% rests with the top ten. The TCR comes from a man in his late teens or twenties who had mild COVID-19 (a few samples of this study predate the infection). Cell type and time point are not known. The sample taken for sequencing was PBMCs or a T cell subset sorted from them (not recorded which).

DNA of the CDR3: TGTGCCAGCAGCGAGGGACTAGCGGGGTATTATGAGCAGTTCTTC. As protein: CASSEGLAGYYEQFF. The chain couples TRBV2 to TRBJ2-1; TRBD2 agrees at 13 bases. The CDR3 runs 15 residues. Germline assignment: CDR1 SNHLY and CDR2 FYNNEI. V lost 6 bases, J lost 8 bases, and 7 bases stayed unmatched. The full variable domain, with the rest looked up from reference TRBV2 and TRBJ2-1, is EPEVTQTPSHQVTQMGQEVILRCVPISNHLYFYWYRQILGQKVEFLVSFYNNEISEKSEIFDDQFSVERPDGSNFTLKIRSTKLEDSAMYFCASSEGLAGYYEQFFGPGTRLTVL.